What follows are 13 T cell receptor beta chains derived from one specimen sequenced in a study of blood T cell repertoires in COVID-19. TCRdb's copy holds only in-frame clones and misses some; the assay was immunoSEQ multiplex PCR. The data hold 250,000 to 300,000 clones, with 82% observed a single time. Sequences were obtained from PBMCs or T cells enriched from blood (not recorded which). Every receptor here comes from a man aged 40-49 years who had been exposed to COVID-19.

This clone has at least ten counts. The CDR3 DNA reads TGTGCCAGCAGCCCCCACACCGCAGGGGGCGTGACAGATACGCAGTATTTT. Protein sequence: CASSPHTAGGVTDTQYF. The chain combines TRBV5-4 with TRBJ2-3, with 8 bases lining up with TRBD1. Germline V lookup: CDR1 SGHNT, CDR2 YYREEE (reference sequence). The CDR3 runs to 17 residues. The V segment lost 4 bases and the J segment 3 bases; nucleotides outside the gene matches: 13.

The genes are TRBV19 and TRBJ2-2; no firm D call. CDR1 is LNHDA and CDR2 is SQIVND in the germline V gene (reference sequence). CDR3 length: 10 residues. Trimming shortened V by 8 bases and J by 6 bases, and 4 bases separated the two germline ends. CDR3 loop: CASFAGELFF. CDR3 in DNA: TGTGCCAGTTTCGCCGGGGAGCTGTTTTTT.

This chain joins TRBV6-5 and TRBJ2-7; 8 nucleotides line up with TRBD1. Germline CDR1 is MNHEY and CDR2 is SVGAGI. This CDR3 has 14 amino acids. The V segment lost 6 bases and the J segment 3 bases; nucleotides outside the gene matches: 7. CDR3 nucleotides: TGTGCCAGCAGCCTTGGACAGGGTGGCTACGAGCAGTACTTC. The encoded protein is CASSLGQGGYEQYF.

V and J are TRBV7-9 and TRBJ2-1; possible D gene TRBD2, 5 bases. V lost 4 bases and J 3 bases, leaving 10 bases between the germline ends. Germline loops: CDR1 SEHNR, CDR2 FQNEAQ (reference sequence). This CDR3 has 14 amino acids. CDR3 sequence: CASSSDAGYNEQFF. The DNA for the CDR3 is TGTGCCAGCAGCTCGGACGCGGGCTACAATGAGCAGTTCTTC. Supplemented by reference TRBV7-9 and TRBJ2-1, the full variable domain reads DTGVSQNPRHKITKRGQNVTFRCDPISEHNRLYWYRQTLGQGPEFLTYFQNEAQLEKSRLLSDRFSAERPKGSFSTLEIQRTEQGDSAMYLCASSSDAGYNEQFFGPGTRLTVL.

This chain uses TRBV2 with TRBJ2-1, with a weak D call TRBD2 (6 bases). The CDR3 is made up of 13 amino acids. Per germline, CDR1 SNHLY and CDR2 FYNNEI. Trimming took 8 bases from V and 5 from J, leaving 13 bases between them. The CDR3 DNA is TGTGCCAGCTACGGGAGATCGGACAATGAGCAGTTCTTC. This sequence encodes CASYGRSDNEQFF.

The DNA for the CDR3 is TGTGCCACCAGTGATCCCACAGGGAGAAGAGCTTTCTTT. This sequence encodes CATSDPTGRRAFF. The chain joins TRBV24-1 to TRBJ1-1, with D tentatively TRBD1 (6 bases). CDR1 and CDR2 from the germline V gene are KGHDR and SFDVKD. This CDR3 is 13 amino acids long. Between the trimmed V and J ends, which lost 3 bases and 10 bases, there was a span of 14 bases.

The chain employs TRBV12-3 or TRBV12-4 and TRBJ1-2; 9 bases fit TRBD1. The CDR3 length is 13 residues. V lost 1 base to trimming and J lost 7 bases; unmatched junction nucleotides: 1. In DNA, the CDR3 is TGTGCCAGCAGTTTAGTGGACAGGGGTGGCTACACCTTC. Encoded protein: CASSLVDRGGYTF.

This sequence joins TRBV2 and TRBJ2-2; 9 nucleotides match TRBD2. The CDR3 is made up of 16 amino acids. The V gene end was trimmed by 6 bases and the J gene end by 3 bases; junction bases not matched to a gene: 8. Looked up from germline, CDR1 is SNHLY and CDR2 is FYNNEI. As DNA, the CDR3 is TGTGCCAGCAGGCAGTTAGCGGGAGTATACACCGGGGAGCTGTTTTTT. Amino acids: CASRQLAGVYTGELFF.

This clone was counted a few times. The chain joins TRBV2 to TRBJ2-7; TRBD2 agrees at 9 bases. The CDR3 spans 16 residues. V gave up 8 bases and J gave up 2 bases; unmatched junction bases: 13. In germline, CDR1 is SNHLY, CDR2 FYNNEI. The CDR3 coding sequence is TGTGCCAGCGATCCCTTACGGCGGGAGGGCCCCTACGAGCAGTACTTC. Translation: CASDPLRREGPYEQYF.

This chain connects TRBV21-1 to TRBJ1-4; the table's D call of TRBD1 was not tested on the DNA. TRBV21-1 is assigned pseudogene status. This CDR3 is 17 amino acids long. CDR3 sequence: CASSKPTYRGSGEKLFF. The CDR3 region has the DNA TGTGCCAGCAGCAAACCAACATACAGGGGGTCGGGGGAAAAACTGTTTTTT.

J is TRBJ1-4 and V is TRBV20-1; D remains unclear. Germline CDR1 and CDR2: DFQATT and SNEGSKA (reference sequence). This CDR3 has 11 residues. V lost 2 bases, J lost 6 bases, and 4 bases lay in between. The CDR3 DNA follows: TGCAGTGCTAGACGAGATGAAAAACTGTTTTTT. Its protein is CSARRDEKLFF.

V is TRBV9 and J is TRBJ1-2, with TRBD1 identical over 10 bases. J gave up 4 bases and V 3 bases, and 6 bases lay outside the gene matches. There are 15 residues in the CDR3. Germline V gene sequence: CDR1 SGDLS, CDR2 YYNGEE. The CDR3 nucleotides are TGTGCCAGCAGCGATAGACAGGGGGCGTCCTATGGCTACACCTTC. Its translation: CASSDRQGASYGYTF. The variable domain in full, completed from reference TRBV9 and TRBJ1-2, reads DSGVTQTPKHLITATGQRVTLRCSPRSGDLSVYWYQQSLDQGLQFLIQYYNGEERAKGNILERFSAQQFPDLHSELNLSSLELGDSALYFCASSDRQGASYGYTFGSGTRLTVV.

The chain couples TRBV5-8 to TRBJ2-2; D perhaps matches TRBD2 (6 bases). The CDR3 length is 15 residues. Per the germline V gene, CDR1 is SGHTS and CDR2 is YDEGEE. The germline V and J ends were trimmed by 6 bases and 0 bases, with 12 bases remaining between them. CDR3 protein: CASKRDSTNTGELFF. The CDR3 DNA reads TGTGCCAGCAAGAGGGACTCCACGAACACCGGGGAGCTGTTTTTT. The whole variable domain, filled in from reference TRBV5-8 and TRBJ2-2, reads EAGVTQSPTHLIKTRGQQATLRCSPISGHTSVYWYQQALGLGLQFLLWYDEGEERNRGNFPPRFSGRQFPNYSSELNVNALELEDSALYLCASKRDSTNTGELFFGEGSRLTVL.